A single sample gave rise to the 23 T cell receptor beta chains below, sequenced in a study of monozygotic twins with inflammatory bowel disease. From the 5' RACE reads, TCRdb lists one entry per CDR3 protein and no DNA. The data show about 330,000 distinct CDR3 sequences, and the top ten clones hold over 2%. The sequenced material came from blood. The receptors stem from a human donor with ulcerative colitis or Crohn's disease, or a healthy co-twin of an affected twin (not recorded which).

This chain connects TRBV6-5 to TRBJ2-3; the TCRdb call, TRBD1, lacks DNA for checking. Germline-derived CDR1 and CDR2 are MNHEY and SVGAGI. The CDR3 runs to 18 residues. The CDR3 protein is CASSSIGSGTLETDTQYF.

This chain uses TRBV20-1 with TRBJ1-6; TCRdb returns TRBD1, unconfirmable since there is no DNA. There are 13 residues in the CDR3. Germline CDR1 and CDR2: DFQATT and SNEGSKA (reference sequence). CDR3 residues: CSARINRGSPLHF.

The V call is TRBV6-4, the J call TRBJ2-3; TCRdb calls TRBD2, which cannot be checked without DNA. CDR3 length: 15 amino acids. CDR1 is MRHNA and CDR2 is SNTAGT in the germline V gene. Here the CDR3 reads CASSDNGGSTDTQYF.

The rearrangement uses TRBV29-1 and TRBJ1-2; without DNA, the TCRdb call of TRBD1 cannot be checked. Germline loops: CDR1 SQVTM, CDR2 ANQGSEA. The CDR3 is 13 amino acids. CDR3: CSVGGQGRNGYTF.

Here the CDR3 reads CASWTAGPYGYTF. The V and J genes are TRBV10-2 and TRBJ1-2; TCRdb reports TRBD1, a call that lacks DNA to check it against. CDR1 and CDR2 from the germline V gene are WSHSY and SAAADI. The CDR3 consists of 13 residues.

The chain recombines TRBV20-1 with TRBJ2-1; TCRdb's D gene call, TRBD1, goes unchecked for lack of DNA. Germline V gene sequence: CDR1 DFQATT, CDR2 SNEGSKA (reference sequence). The CDR3 runs to 15 residues. CDR3 residues: CSARDGAVTYNEQFF.

V gene TRBV18 combines with J gene TRBJ2-1; TCRdb lists TRBD1, though no DNA is available to test this call. The CDR3 spans 16 residues. CDR1 and CDR2 from the germline V gene are KGHSH and LQKENI. This CDR3 is CASSPRGTDSYNEQFF.

The chain has TRBV2 and TRBJ1-2. Germline lookup yields CDR1 SNHLY and CDR2 FYNNEI. The CDR3 has 13 amino acids. The CDR3 loop reads CATSSEGPHGYTF.

The gene calls are TRBV12-3 or TRBV12-4 and TRBJ2-2; the TRBD1 assignment by TCRdb is unverifiable without DNA. The CDR3 contains 13 residues. The CDR3 loop reads CASSFIRAGELFF.

V gene TRBV28 combines with J gene TRBJ2-3; the D call from TCRdb, TRBD2, cannot be confirmed without DNA. The germline V gene encodes CDR1 MDHEN and CDR2 SYDVKM. This CDR3 has 14 residues. The CDR3 sequence is CASNVGGGTDTQYF.

V gene TRBV2 combines with J gene TRBJ2-1. CDR1 and CDR2 (germline): SNHLY, FYNNEI. This CDR3 has 12 amino acids. The CDR3 sequence: CASSAERGEQFF.

This chain joins TRBV18 and TRBJ1-5; TCRdb gives TRBD1 as the D gene, but with no DNA this cannot be confirmed. Per germline, CDR1 KGHSH and CDR2 LQKENI. CDR3 length equals 15 residues. The CDR3 sequence is CASTHGAGVNQPQHF.

V gene TRBV6-2 or TRBV6-3 combines with J gene TRBJ2-7. This CDR3 has 14 amino acids. Looked up from germline, CDR1 is MNHEY and CDR2 is SVGEGT. CDR3 amino acids: CATEPQGSSYEQYF.

The J gene is TRBJ2-3, the V gene TRBV20-1. This CDR3 comprises 16 residues. CDR1 is DFQATT, CDR2 SNEGSKA, per germline (reference sequence). Here the CDR3 reads CSARDRVRASTDTQYF.

The rearrangement links TRBV20-1 to TRBJ1-2; no DNA is available, so the TRBD1 call from TCRdb remains unchecked. The CDR3 covers 14 residues. CDR1 and CDR2 from the germline V gene are DFQATT and SNEGSKA (reference sequence). This CDR3 reads CSARGQGWDYGYTF.

V usage is TRBV4-1 and J usage is TRBJ2-3; lacking DNA, the TRBD2 call made by TCRdb goes unchecked. The CDR3 contains 18 residues. Germline-derived CDR1 and CDR2 are MGHRA and YSYEKL. CDR3 in amino acids: CASSQGTLAGGTTDTQYF.

The genes are TRBV6-2 or TRBV6-3 and TRBJ2-3; TCRdb picks TRBD1, but there is no DNA to check that call. Per the germline V gene, CDR1 is MNHEY and CDR2 is SVGEGT. The CDR3 is made up of 16 amino acids. CDR3 residues: CATLRLDRGLPDTQYF.

V usage is TRBV7-2 and J usage is TRBJ1-2. The CDR3 covers 12 residues. CDR1 and CDR2 (germline): SGHTA, FQGNSA. CDR3 loop: CASSLGPYGYTF.

V is TRBV4-1 and J is TRBJ2-7; TCRdb picks TRBD2, but there is no DNA to check that call. The CDR3 sequence is 15 residues long. The V gene's germline CDR1 is MGHRA and CDR2 YSYEKL. The CDR3 here is CASSSRLGGTYEQYF.

The chain joins TRBV20-1 to TRBJ2-7; TCRdb indicates TRBD2, and absent DNA this call remains unverified. Germline V gives CDR1 DFQATT, CDR2 SNEGSKA (reference sequence). The CDR3 is 16 amino acids. This CDR3 reads CSAPTSGGPPSYEQYF.

The J gene is TRBJ1-2, the V gene TRBV28. Germline V lookup: CDR1 MDHEN, CDR2 SYDVKM. This CDR3 spans 12 amino acids. CDR3 sequence reads: CASSLQDYGYTF.

The chain carries TRBV2 and TRBJ2-2. The germline gives CDR1 SNHLY, CDR2 FYNNEI. The CDR3 loop spans 15 amino acids. The chain's CDR3 is CASSEARTVTGELFF.

The chain combines TRBV20-1 with TRBJ1-1. Germline CDR1 DFQATT, CDR2 SNEGSKA (reference sequence). The length of the CDR3 is 12 residues. The CDR3 region is CSARAVSTEAFF.